The 25 T cell receptor beta chains given below trace back to one sample, sequenced in a study of T cells in Graves' hyperthyroidism and ophthalmopathy. RNA transcripts gave rise to amplified TCR beta CDR3 regions. TCR CDR3 regions were first amplified by RT-PCR with HTBI primers. TCRdb reprocessed the multiplex PCR reads with MiXCR, giving one entry per CDR3 protein. The sample carries 500,000 to 600,000 distinct CDR3 sequences, 15% to 20% recorded once. Sequenced: blood. All receptors derive from a woman younger than 30 with Graves' hyperthyroidism.

In DNA form, the CDR3 reads TGTGCCAGCAGCCCACCTTACGGCCAGCCCCAGCATTTT. It translates to CASSPPYGQPQHF. V is TRBV7-2 and J is TRBJ1-5; no definite D call. This CDR3 region has 13 residues. Trimming pared 5 bases from V and 7 bases from J, leaving 12 bases between. Germline lookup yields CDR1 SGHTA and CDR2 FQGNSA.

At least ten counts were recorded for this clonotype. This rearrangement joins TRBV28 to TRBJ1-5; D may be TRBD1 (6 bases). CDR1 MDHEN and CDR2 SYDVKM come from the germline V gene. The CDR3 consists of 16 residues. V was trimmed by 3 bases and J by 4 bases, leaving 16 bases between them. CDR3 amino acids: CASSFLAGAENQPQHF. CDR3 coding DNA: TGTGCCAGCAGTTTTTTAGCGGGGGCCGAAAATCAGCCCCAGCATTTT.

This clonotype was seen repeatedly, ten times or more. The CDR3 protein is CASSFLTTSRENTGELFF. The DNA of the CDR3 is TGTGCCAGCAGCTTCCTGACGACCTCCAGGGAGAACACCGGGGAGCTGTTTTTT. The chain recombines TRBV5-6 with TRBJ2-2; TRBD1 is a possible D gene (5 bases). The V end lost 2 bases, the J end lost 1 base, and 18 bases lay between the germline ends. Germline CDR1 and CDR2: SGHDT and YYEEEE. CDR3 length equals 18 residues.

This clonotype came up many times. The chain has TRBV5-1 and TRBJ1-1; possibly TRBD1 for D (6 bases). The CDR3 has 15 amino acids. CDR1 and CDR2 from the germline V gene are SGHRS and YFSETQ. V lost 2 bases, J lost 0 bases, and 11 bases lay in between. The CDR3 sequence is CASSFRTDLNTEAFF. The CDR3 DNA follows: TGCGCCAGCAGCTTCCGGACAGACTTGAACACTGAAGCTTTCTTT.

Comment on this clonotype: A much larger clone differs by one base, so this may be a read error. The chain carries TRBV5-1 and TRBJ1-1; TRBD1 might be the D (6 bases). V was cut by 0 bases and J by 11 bases, with 20 bases left in between. From germline, CDR1 is SGHRS and CDR2 YFSETQ. The CDR3 spans 15 residues. For the CDR3, the DNA is TGCGCCAGCAGCTTGGCCAACCCCACAGGGATCGAGGCTTTCTTT. It encodes CASSLANPTGIEAFF.

This clonotype was counted many times. J is TRBJ2-3 and V is TRBV20-1; 8 positions match TRBD2. The CDR3 runs 14 residues. Germline V gene sequence: CDR1 DFQATT, CDR2 SNEGSKA (reference sequence). The trim removed 6 bases at V and 2 bases at J, leaving 7 bases unmatched. The CDR3: CSALTSGSTDTQYF. The CDR3 DNA follows: TGCAGTGCCCTTACTAGCGGATCCACAGATACGCAGTATTTT.

This clonotype has more than one count but fewer than ten. The chain uses TRBV29-1 and TRBJ1-1; maybe TRBD1 (6 bases). V was pared by 0 bases and J by 3 bases, with 11 bases between. The CDR3 consists of 14 residues. Germline CDR1 and CDR2: SQVTM and ANQGSEA. The CDR3 loop is CSVEDVGGYTEAFF. As DNA, the CDR3 is TGCAGCGTTGAAGATGTCGGGGGCTACACTGAAGCTTTCTTT.

This clonotype was seen a few times. This may stem from a read error, because a much larger clone lies one nucleotide away. The V call is TRBV18, the J call TRBJ1-5, with D possibly matching TRBD1 (6 bases). Germline V CDR1 and CDR2: KGHSH, LQKENI. CDR3 length: 14 amino acids. CDR3 nucleotide sequence: TGTGCCAGCTCCCCAGGGGCTGGCAATCAGCCCCTGCATTTT. This sequence encodes CASSPGAGNQPLHF. Full variable domain (rest looked up from reference TRBV18 and TRBJ1-5): NAGVMQNPRHLVRRRGQEARLRCSPMKGHSHVYWYRQLPEEGLKFMVYLQKENIIDESGMPKERFSAEFPKEGPSILRIQQVVRGDSAAYFCASSPGAGNQPLHFGDGTRLSIL.

A remark on this clonotype: Being one base from a much bigger clone, this may be a read error. The chain couples TRBV4-2 to TRBJ1-5; D might be TRBD1 (5 bases). This CDR3 is 14 amino acids long. Germline assignment: CDR1 LGHNA and CDR2 YNFKEQ. CDR3 DNA: TGTGCCAGCAGCACGGGAGGGGATAGTCAGTCCCAGCATTTT. This translates into CASSTGGDSQSQHF.

This clonotype showed up many times. This chain uses TRBV28 with TRBJ2-5; no definite D call. The germline V gene has CDR1 MDHEN and CDR2 SYDVKM. Trimming shortened V by 5 bases and J by 5 bases, and 12 bases separated the two germline ends. This CDR3 region has 13 residues. CDR3 in amino acids: CASSVIGWETQYF. CDR3 nucleotide sequence: TGTGCCAGCAGTGTGATCGGTTGGGAGACCCAGTACTTC.

The rearrangement joins TRBV9 to TRBJ2-2; D tentatively fits TRBD1 or TRBD2 (5 bases each). This CDR3 has 14 residues. Trimming removed 4 bases at V and 8 bases at J, with 15 bases between. Per germline, CDR1 SGDLS and CDR2 YYNGEE. CDR3 sequence (DNA): TGTGCCAGCAGCTCCCTGGGGGAGCCGGGGGAGCTGTTTTTT. Translating gives CASSSLGEPGELFF.

Remarks on this clonotype: A read error is possible here, since a much larger clone lies one base away. The chain carries TRBV11-2 and TRBJ1-1, with a weak D call TRBD1 (5 bases). V dropped 5 bases and J dropped 3 bases, with 10 bases sitting between them. Germline V gene data show CDR1 as SGHAT and CDR2 as FQNNGV. CDR3 length: 13 amino acids. The CDR3 sequence is CASSAIGDTEAFF. The CDR3 nucleotides read TGTGCCAGCAGCGCGATAGGGGACACTGAAGCTTTCTTT.

Remarks on this clonotype: Since a much larger clone is just one base distant, this may be a read error. V gene TRBV2 combines with J gene TRBJ1-1; TRBD1 agrees at 8 bases. Per the germline V gene, CDR1 is SNHLY and CDR2 is FYNNEI. This CDR3 region has 16 residues. The DNA of the CDR3 is TGTGCCAGCAGTCTAGAGGACAGGGACGGGAACACTGAAGCTGTCTTT. Protein product: CASSLEDRDGNTEAVF.

This clonotype was counted a few times. V is TRBV28 and J is TRBJ2-7; D is possibly TRBD1 or TRBD2 (5 bases each). Germline V gene data show CDR1 as MDHEN and CDR2 as SYDVKM. The CDR3 runs to 17 residues. V shed 4 bases and J shed 0 bases, with 19 bases lying between them. CDR3 DNA sequence: TGTGCCAGCAGTTACGCTCGGGACGGCCCGACCTCCTACGAGCAGTACTTC. This gives the protein CASSYARDGPTSYEQYF.

This clonotype has at least ten counts. The CDR3 spells CASSNKLTGWVEKLFF. In DNA, the CDR3 is TGTGCCAGCAGTAATAAACTGACAGGATGGGTTGAAAAACTGTTTTTT. The chain links TRBV28 to TRBJ1-4; tentatively, D is TRBD1 (6 bases). The CDR3 is 16 residues long. The V gene's germline CDR1 is MDHEN and CDR2 SYDVKM. V lost 5 bases, J lost 7 bases, and 20 bases lay in between.

This clonotype appeared a few times. The chain has TRBV4-1 and TRBJ2-7; 9 nucleotides line up with TRBD1. Germline values: CDR1 MGHRA, CDR2 YSYEKL. CDR3 length: 21 residues. The ends lost 1 base at V and 1 base at J; junction bases unmatched: 20. The CDR3 bases are TGCGCCAGCAGCCAAGCAATCGGACAGGGGAATAGTCCAGGGTTTTCCTACGAGCAGTACTTC. Protein: CASSQAIGQGNSPGFSYEQYF.

The rearrangement joins TRBV15 to TRBJ2-1; the match to TRBD2 covers 14 bases. Germline CDR1 reads LNHNV; CDR2 reads YYDKDF (reference sequence). The CDR3 length is 17 residues. J was trimmed by 10 bases and V by 0 bases; bases with no gene match: 8. CDR3 DNA sequence: TGTGCCACCAGCAGAGATGGGGGACTAGCGGGAGTCGGAGAGCAGTTCTTC. Its translation: CATSRDGGLAGVGEQFF.

The CDR3 DNA follows: TGTGCCAGTAGTATCCGAGAGTGGGGGAACACTGAAGCTTTCTTT. Its protein product is CASSIREWGNTEAFF. The chain has TRBV19 and TRBJ1-1; no firm D call. CDR3 length: 15 amino acids. The V and J ends lost 3 bases and 1 base respectively, with 12 bases between them. Germline CDR1 reads LNHDA; CDR2 reads SQIVND (reference sequence).

This clonotype has ten or more counts. The chain joins TRBV6-1 to TRBJ1-1; no reliable D call. V lost 2 bases, J lost 11 bases, and 24 bases lay in between. CDR1 is MNHNS and CDR2 is SASEGT in the germline V gene. The CDR3 sequence is 16 residues long. The CDR3 loop is CASSEPDEDLSPAAFF. The CDR3 DNA sequence: TGTGCCAGCAGTGAACCCGACGAGGACCTCTCACCCGCTGCTTTCTTT.

The rearrangement uses TRBV6-2 or TRBV6-3 and TRBJ1-6, with 7 nucleotides matching TRBD1. CDR3 length equals 16 residues. Germline CDR1 MNHEY, CDR2 SVGEGT. With 5 bases clipped from V and 6 bases from J, the junction kept 10 bases outside the gene matches. In DNA form, the CDR3 reads TGTGCCAGCAGTCACCGACCCGGGACAGTTAATTCACCCCTCCACTTT. Protein sequence: CASSHRPGTVNSPLHF.

This chain connects TRBV5-1 to TRBJ2-7; a weak D match, TRBD1 (5 bases). Trimming removed 2 bases at V and 2 bases at J, with 11 bases between. Germline loops: CDR1 SGHRS, CDR2 YFSETQ. The CDR3 is 14 amino acids. CDR3 DNA: TGCGCCAGCAGCTTAGTGACAGCCCCCTACGAGCAGTACTTC. It codes for CASSLVTAPYEQYF.

The chain joins TRBV9 to TRBJ2-1, with D perhaps matching TRBD2 (6 bases). Trimming stripped 0 bases from V and 5 bases from J, with 15 bases between. The CDR3 consists of 16 residues. Germline lookup yields CDR1 SGDLS and CDR2 YYNGEE. CDR3 in amino acids: CASSVDFGGGNNEQFF. In DNA, the CDR3 is TGTGCCAGCAGCGTAGACTTTGGGGGAGGTAACAATGAGCAGTTCTTC.

Of note for this clonotype: Relative to the germline gene, one junction end is altered; a read error may explain this. The chain uses TRBV7-6 and TRBJ1-1, with D uncertain. Germline loops: CDR1 SGHVS, CDR2 FNYEAQ. The CDR3 runs 18 residues. This CDR3 is CASSLILGSLEINTEASF. CDR3 bases: TGTGCCAGCAGTCTAATCCTCGGCAGCCTAGAAATCAACACTGAAGCTTCCTTT.

This rearrangement joins TRBV4-1 to TRBJ1-5; no definite D call. Trimming pared 5 bases from V and 7 bases from J, leaving 12 bases between. The CDR3 spans 13 residues. Germline CDR1 is MGHRA and CDR2 is YSYEKL. CDR3 protein: CASSSSVWQPQHF. In DNA, the CDR3 is TGCGCCAGCAGCTCTAGCGTGTGGCAGCCCCAGCATTTT.

This clonotype has ten or more counts. V gene TRBV29-1 combines with J gene TRBJ2-1; TRBD2 is a possible D gene (5 bases). Germline V gene sequence: CDR1 SQVTM, CDR2 ANQGSEA. This CDR3 has 13 amino acids. V lost 7 bases to trimming and J lost 4 bases, with 14 bases between them. CDR3 DNA: TGCAGCGCTACCGGGGTCACATACAATGAGCAGTTCTTC. This codes for CSATGVTYNEQFF.